The clone carrying this TCR beta chain was recorded at least ten times. Antigen: not known. This entry is derived from a study of response to subunit inactivated influenza vaccine. Study-level findings and limits: Each seasonal influenza vaccination recruits few new T cells, the authors suggested.

TCRdb itself ran the RT-PCR reads through MiXCR, one entry per CDR3 protein. The data hold about 480,000 distinct CDR3 sequences, with roughly 13% observed a single time. The germline V gene encodes CDR1 DFQATT and CDR2 SNEGSKA (reference sequence). V gave up 3 bases and J gave up 6 bases, with 12 bases separating them. This CDR3 contains 14 residues. The V gene is TRBV20-1, the J gene TRBJ1-6; D is uncertain. This TCR was sampled from a man aged 45 to 65 who received an inactivated influenza vaccine. Material: PBMCs from blood, obtained 45 days after vaccination. For the CDR3, the DNA is TGCAGTGCTAGGGCAGACGGCCTTAATTCACCCCTCCACTTT. The encoded protein is CSARADGLNSPLHF.